The clone carrying this T cell receptor beta chain was detected only a few times. The PCR ran on 60 Vbeta and 13 Jbeta primers. Sequenced by immunoSEQ multiplex PCR; TCRdb stores in-frame clones only, minus some. Of 150,000 to 200,000 clones listed, 9.5% to 15% are singletons. Germline V gene sequence: CDR1 KGHSH, CDR2 LQKENI. This CDR3 is 14 amino acids long. V was pared by 3 bases and J by 8 bases, with 8 bases of the junction left unmatched. The sample is drawn from a study of cytomegalovirus exposure and HLA in healthy donors. The chain uses TRBV18 and TRBJ1-2; 8 positions match TRBD1. The TCR comes from a man in his fifties or sixties in good health and CMV-seropositive. Sequenced input: PBMCs. CDR3 sequence (DNA): TGTGCCAGCTCACCGACCGGGACAGGACTCGGCTACACCTTC. Translated: CASSPTGTGLGYTF.